This TCR beta chain was recorded in a study of CD8 T cells in Susac syndrome. Germline CDR1 reads LNHDA; CDR2 reads SQIVND (reference sequence). V was cut by 7 bases and J by 2 bases, with 9 bases left in between. CDR3 length: 14 residues. RNA in amounts of about 0.5 to 1 ug was reverse transcribed with random hexamers. TCRdb recomputed calls from the immunoSEQ multiplex PCR reads with MiXCR, one row per CDR3 protein. Of approximately 210,000 distinct CDR3 sequences listed, roughly 93% are singletons. This sequence originates from a human donor with Susac syndrome. Sequencing was carried out using CD4+ T cells from PBMCs. The J gene is TRBJ2-6, the V gene TRBV19; D gene unclear. CDR3 sequence (DNA): TGTGCCAGTAAGAGAAGGGCTGGGGCCAACGTCCTGACTTTC. It yields the protein CASKRRAGANVLTF.